The text below deals with one T cell receptor (beta chain). Its antigen is currently not known. Per-base quality was not reported, and no clone a single base away is much larger than it. Collaborating institutions collected whole blood in K2EDTA tubes following their own protocols. For TCRbeta analysis, collaborator samples were shipped as frozen whole blood, as isolated PBMCs, or as DNA extracted from either sample type. This specimen belongs to a study of blood T cell repertoires in COVID-19 (dated by TCRdb to about 2020). About the study as a whole: Samples covering the acute and convalescent phases of COVID-19 were provided by collaborators in the United States, Italy and Spain. The prospective study material was composed of cDNA or gDNA derived from T cells, B-cell-depleted T cells, or PBMCs. The dataset comprised deeply sampled blood TCRbeta repertoires from subjects exposed to, actively infected with, or recovered from COVID-19. The repertoires were made available in a free public database intended to serve as a resource for research on the immune response to SARS-CoV-2. Samples were obtained from the ongoing ImmuneRACE study (first 160 participants) and from about 1,300 subjects provided by 6 global collaborators. Nearly every sample came with metadata listing a de-identified subject ID, COVID-19 status, age in years and sex. Where HLA class I and class II types were available, the types were taken from metadata supplied by the sample provider, not from assay-based typing. The paper's findings and limits, for the study overall: The quantity of clinical and demographic metadata differed by source and by participant and was supplied without curation.

TCRbeta CDR3 regions were amplified from genomic DNA using the immunoSEQ Assay, a bias-controlled multiplex PCR. On the study's bioinformatics: The number of nucleated cells in each sample was estimated from the amplification of reference gene primers within the assay. Sequence reads were collapsed and filtered to measure the absolute abundance of every unique TCRbeta CDR3 rearrangement. Productive Simpson clonality was computed per sample as the square root of Simpson's diversity index over productive rearrangements. What TCRdb holds here is the immuneACCESS table cut down to in-frame rearrangements. Part of the clones is not present; checked against another copy, under half of the missing clones reflect an unresolved V gene, and the others are unexplained. V and J calls and clone size are as listed in that table; D and trimming were resolved from the DNA. For this sample the table gives roughly 200,000 clones, of which over 75% were detected only once. 7.9% of the sample is held by the ten biggest clonotypes.

The germline V gene (reference sequence) sets CDR1 to MNHEY and CDR2 to SMNVEV. CDR3 length: 15 amino acids, cysteine to phenylalanine. Left in the record is the CDR3 DNA by itself, 45 bases read in frame from the first base. V was cut back by 2 bases and J by 1 base, leaving a gap of 9 bases between them. The sample comprised peripheral blood. The TCR originated in an elderly woman with acute or convalescent COVID-19. Recombination connected TRBV27 to TRBJ2-4, with the D gene too uncertain to name. The DNA sequence is TGTGCCAGCAGTTTAACTTACTTCGCCAAAAACATTCAGTACTTC. The encoded protein is CASSLTYFAKNIQYF.